The rows below give T cell receptor beta chains drawn from one sample of a study of shared clonotypes between healthy human individuals. This table comes from immunoSEQ multiplex PCR, and its TCRdb copy is limited to in-frame clones, with some not included. The profile shows more than 900,000 clones, more than 75% of them singletons. The sequenced sample consisted of memory CD4+ T cells from PBMCs. The source is a man aged 18 to 30 in good health. Some clones in this sample may be carry-over from other donors' samples. CDR3s include the opening cysteine and the closing phenylalanine or tryptophan. D genes are given only for firm matches. Only part of the rows carry a size: once, few, many, or a class if the clone is expanded.

v_gene	abundance	d_gene	j_gene	CDR3nt	CDR3aa
TRBV13	.	.	TRBJ2-2	TGTGCCAGCAGCGCTTTGGGACTGAACACCGGGGAGCTGTTTTTT	CASSALGLNTGELFF
TRBV28	.	.	TRBJ1-5	TGTGCCAGCAGCCTAGCAGGGTATCAGCCCCAGCATTTT	CASSLAGYQPQHF
TRBV28	.	.	TRBJ1-1	TGTGCCAGCAGTTTAGGGGTGGGGGCGAGGACTGAAGCTTTCTTT	CASSLGVGARTEAFF
TRBV11-3	few	.	TRBJ2-1	TGTGCCAGCAGCTTAGAGATGGACGAGCAGTTCTTC	CASSLEMDEQFF
TRBV29-1	.	TRBD2	TRBJ2-7	TGCAGCGTTAAAGTTAGCGGGACTTCCTACGAGCAGTACTTC	CSVKVSGTSYEQYF
TRBV25-1	.	.	TRBJ1-1	TGTGCCAGCAGCCCGTTAAGGAGTACCATGAACACTGAAGCTTTCTTT	CASSPLRSTMNTEAFF
TRBV28	.	TRBD1	TRBJ2-7	TGTGCCAGCAGGCTGCCCTTTGGGACAGGGGCTGACGAGCAGTACTTC	CASRLPFGTGADEQYF
TRBV5-1	.	.	TRBJ2-1	TGCGCCAGCAGCTTGGTCCCAGGCTCCTACAATGAGCAGTTCTTC	CASSLVPGSYNEQFF
TRBV27	many	.	TRBJ1-1	TGTGCCAGCAGTGGCGAACCAGGCACTGAAGCTTTCTTT	CASSGEPGTEAFF
TRBV11-2	.	TRBD1	TRBJ2-5	TGTGCCAGCAGCTTGCCAGGGGGAGAGACCCAGTACTTC	CASSLPGGETQYF
TRBV7-9	few	TRBD2	TRBJ2-7	TGTGCCAGCAGCTTAGGTGCAGGGAGGGTCGACGAGCAGTACTTC	CASSLGAGRVDEQYF
TRBV4-2	.	.	TRBJ1-5	TGTGCCAGCAGCCAAGGGGCAGAGGGCAATCAGCCCCAGCATTTT	CASSQGAEGNQPQHF
TRBV9	.	.	TRBJ2-2	TGTGCCAGCAATAAGGGACCGCCGAACACCGGGGAGCTGTTTTTT	CASNKGPPNTGELFF
TRBV5-1	once	.	TRBJ2-5	TGCGCCAGCAGCTTAGGACTTACCATGGAGACCCAGTACTTC	CASSLGLTMETQYF
TRBV7-3	.	.	TRBJ2-4	TGTGCCAGCAGCCCCCAGACTAGTATAAACATTCAGTACTTC	CASSPQTSINIQYF
TRBV6-5	.	.	TRBJ1-5	TGTGCCAGCAGTTATCGTGCGGGCTTTGGGCAGCCCCAGCATTTT	CASSYRAGFGQPQHF